These 9 T cell receptor beta chains share one sample of origin, sequenced in a study of cytomegalovirus exposure and HLA in healthy donors. The PCR used 60 Vbeta and 13 Jbeta primers. Sequenced by immunoSEQ multiplex PCR; TCRdb stores in-frame clones only, minus some. The data hold roughly 160,000 clones, with roughly 85% observed a single time. Sequenced sample: PBMCs. These receptors came from a male donor in good health and CMV-seropositive.

This sequence joins TRBV6-5 and TRBJ2-1; 10 positions match TRBD2. V lost 4 bases to trimming and J lost 15 bases; unmatched junction nucleotides: 9. Germline lookup yields CDR1 MNHEY and CDR2 SVGAGI. The CDR3 consists of 13 residues. The CDR3 DNA reads as TGTGCCAGCAGTTCAACTAGCGGGGAGAGAGGGTTCTTC. Translation: CASSSTSGERGFF.

This chain connects TRBV7-7 to TRBJ2-7; 14 nucleotides match TRBD2. J gave up 7 bases and V 5 bases, and 13 bases lay outside the gene matches. The CDR3 extends over 17 amino acids. Germline lookup yields CDR1 SSHAT and CDR2 FNYEAQ (reference sequence). CDR3 loop: CASSVTPGLAGEVEQYF. The CDR3, as DNA: TGTGCCAGCAGCGTAACCCCGGGACTAGCGGGAGAGGTTGAGCAGTACTTC.

The chain is built from TRBV10-3 and TRBJ2-7; TRBD2 might be the D (5 bases). The CDR3 consists of 13 residues. CDR1 ENHRY and CDR2 SYGVKD come from the germline V gene. V lost 7 bases and J 2 bases, leaving 12 bases between the germline ends. The CDR3 is CAITSDGTYEQYF. The CDR3, as DNA: TGTGCCATCACCTCAGACGGGACCTACGAGCAGTACTTC.

The chain is built from TRBV27 and TRBJ1-5; 8 nucleotides line up with TRBD1. Losses at the gene ends were 2 bases for V and 2 bases for J; bases not matched to a gene: 2. The CDR3 spans 15 residues. Germline V gene sequence: CDR1 MNHEY, CDR2 SMNVEV (reference sequence). CDR3 residues: CASSLGQGGNQPQHF. The CDR3 DNA sequence: TGTGCCAGCAGTTTAGGACAGGGAGGCAATCAGCCCCAGCATTTT.

The V call is TRBV5-5, the J call TRBJ1-6; D gene unclear. The length of the CDR3 is 14 residues. From germline, CDR1 is SGHKS and CDR2 YYEKEE (reference sequence). Trimming shortened V by 3 bases and J by 7 bases, and 11 bases separated the two germline ends. CDR3 coding DNA: TGTGCCAGCAGCTCTAGGATGTCCAATTCACCCCTCCACTTT. Translating it yields CASSSRMSNSPLHF. Supplemented by reference TRBV5-5 and TRBJ1-6, the full variable domain reads DAGVTQSPTHLIKTRGQQVTLRCSPISGHKSVSWYQQVLGQGPQFIFQYYEKEERGRGNFPDRFSARQFPNYSSELNVNALLLGDSALYLCASSSRMSNSPLHFGNGTRLTVT.

The chain uses TRBV7-6 and TRBJ2-3; the D gene is possibly TRBD2 (5 bases). The CDR3 sequence is 15 residues long. V lost 2 bases and J lost 4, with 13 bases in between. The V gene's germline CDR1 is SGHVS and CDR2 FNYEAQ. The CDR3 is CASSLKPSLADTQYF. As DNA, the CDR3 is TGTGCCAGCAGCTTAAAACCTAGCCTGGCAGATACGCAGTATTTT.

The chain has TRBV7-6 and TRBJ1-4, with 9 bases that match TRBD1. CDR3 length: 14 residues. With V trimmed by 4 bases and J by 7 bases, 4 bases remained unmatched. Looked up from germline, CDR1 is SGHVS and CDR2 is FNYEAQ. The CDR3 DNA sequence: TGTGCCAGCAGCTGGGGACAGGGCCCTGAAAAACTGTTTTTT. This codes for CASSWGQGPEKLFF.

The V gene is TRBV18, the J gene TRBJ1-4; 7 bases map to TRBD1. Germline V gene data show CDR1 as KGHSH and CDR2 as LQKENI. The junction had 9 bases not matched to a gene; V was cut back by 3 bases and J by 5 bases. The CDR3 length is 16 residues. The CDR3: CASSPHGGQPNEKLFF. The CDR3 nucleotides read TGTGCCAGCTCACCCCACGGGGGACAGCCAAATGAAAAACTGTTTTTT.

Only one count was recorded for this clone. V is TRBV6-1 and J is TRBJ2-7; the match to TRBD2 covers 13 bases. CDR3 length: 14 residues. The germline gives CDR1 MNHNS, CDR2 SASEGT. With V trimmed by 10 bases and J by 6 bases, 9 bases remained unmatched. For the CDR3, the DNA is TGTGCCACCCAATGGGGACTAGCGGGATCCGAGCAGTACTTC. Translating gives CATQWGLAGSEQYF.